This TCR beta chain was identified in a study of blood T cell repertoires in COVID-19. Looking at the study overall: Samples of COVID-19 (acute and convalescent) were obtained from the United States, Italy and Spain. Sources were T cells, B-cell-depleted T cells, or PBMCs; the material itself was cDNA or gDNA.

The CDR3 length is 14 residues. Germline CDR1 and CDR2: KGHSH and LQKENI. Unmatched junction bases numbered 9, after V lost 4 bases and J lost 7 bases. Original methodology: Amplifying reference gene primers gave estimates of nucleated cell counts. The method was immunoSEQ multiplex PCR; TCRdb's version includes in-frame clones alone and lacks a portion of them. That table is the source of V, J and clone size, and D and trimming were worked out from the DNA. The sample holds about 100,000 clones; approximately 92% are singletons and the top ten take around 6%. The chain uses TRBV18 and TRBJ1-2; 7 nucleotides agree with TRBD1. This clonotype originated in a man between 65 and 85 years old with acute or convalescent COVID-19. Sequencing input: peripheral blood. The CDR3 DNA reads TGTGCCAGCTCACGGGACAGCCATTGGGTTGGCTACACCTTC. Translating it yields CASSRDSHWVGYTF.